This T cell receptor beta chain appears in the sequencing data of a study of CD8 T cells in ankylosing spondylitis. TCRdb fed the 5' RACE reads into MiXCR, producing one record per CDR3 protein. The table lists fewer than 200,000 distinct CDR3 sequences, about 20% of them singletons. There are many counts of this clonotype. What it binds is unknown. Study outcomes and limitations: One TCR beta motif, made up of about 8 highly homologous variants, appeared characteristic of ankylosing spondylitis blood. The authors found the disease-linked clones to be CD8+ and relatively rare in peripheral blood. The authors reported significant enrichment of disease-linked clones in matched ankylosing spondylitis synovial fluid.

Sequenced input: blood, either unsorted or a sorted T cell fraction (not recorded which). The TCR originated in a male donor under 30 with ankylosing spondylitis or in good health (not recorded which).

DNA of the CDR3: TGCAGTGCTAGAGCTGACGGGCAGTACAATGAGCAGTTCTTC. Encoded protein: CSARADGQYNEQFF. This sequence joins TRBV20-1 and TRBJ2-1; D is ambiguous. Between the trimmed V and J ends, which lost 1 base and 4 bases, there was a span of 11 bases. This CDR3 comprises 14 residues. In germline, CDR1 is DFQATT, CDR2 SNEGSKA (reference sequence).